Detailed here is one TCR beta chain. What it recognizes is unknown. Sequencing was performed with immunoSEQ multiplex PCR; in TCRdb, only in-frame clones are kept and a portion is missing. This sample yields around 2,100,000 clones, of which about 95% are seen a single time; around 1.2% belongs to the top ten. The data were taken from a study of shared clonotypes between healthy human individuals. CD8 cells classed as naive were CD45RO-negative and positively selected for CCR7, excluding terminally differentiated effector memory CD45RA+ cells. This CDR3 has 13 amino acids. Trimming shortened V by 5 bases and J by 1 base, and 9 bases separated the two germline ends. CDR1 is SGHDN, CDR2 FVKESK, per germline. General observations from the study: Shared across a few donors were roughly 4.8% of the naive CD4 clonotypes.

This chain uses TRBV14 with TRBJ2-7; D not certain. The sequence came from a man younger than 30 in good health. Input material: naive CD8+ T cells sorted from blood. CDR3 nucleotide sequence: TGTGCCAGCAGCGGAACTGATTCCTACGAGCAGTACTTC. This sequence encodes CASSGTDSYEQYF.